This T cell receptor beta chain originates from a study of glioma-infiltrating T cells. TCR alpha and beta CDR3 regions were amplified from RNA using iRepertoire nested multiplex PCR. TCRdb fed the multiplex PCR reads into MiXCR, producing one record per CDR3 protein. Among about 110,000 distinct CDR3 sequences listed, less than 30% were seen once. This clonotype has a handful of counts. This may arise from a read error, as a much more abundant clone is one base away. This CDR3 is 13 amino acids long. The V gene end was trimmed by 5 bases and the J gene end by 5 bases; junction bases not matched to a gene: 6. The germline gives CDR1 MNHEY, CDR2 SMNVEV (reference sequence).

The chain combines TRBV27 with TRBJ2-7, with TRBD1 matching over 7 bases. The origin of this receptor is a human donor with low-grade glioma or glioblastoma, undergoing nonglioma brain surgery, or in good health (not recorded which). The specimen was glioma tissue, nonneoplastic brain tissue, or PBMCs (not recorded which). The CDR3 coding sequence is TGTGCCAGCAGTCGCGGACAGGTGCACGAGCAGTACTTC. Translating gives CASSRGQVHEQYF.